Sequencing of this T cell receptor beta chain was carried out in a study of shared clonotypes between healthy human individuals. Study-level findings and limits: Blood alone was sampled, and tissue repertoires likely differ.

Remarks on this clone: Its antigen is unknown.

A split of CD4+ cells into CD45RA+ naive and CD45RA-negative memory subsets was performed. Produced via immunoSEQ multiplex PCR; TCRdb's table is partial and in-frame only. The data show about 530,000 clones, 90% to 96% seen once. Germline CDR1 MNHNS, CDR2 SASEGT. Trimming took off 6 bases at V and 5 bases at J, with 14 bases between the two ends. This CDR3 has 13 amino acids. The source of this sequence is a woman between 25 and 40 years old in good health. This chain joins TRBV6-1 and TRBJ2-7, with D possibly being TRBD2 (5 bases). The sequenced sample was naive CD4+ T cells sorted from blood. Subset reported: CD45RA+ positively selected. The CDR3 sequence: CASSLTEGNEQYF. The CDR3 bases are TGTGCCAGCAGCCTTACAGAGGGCAACGAGCAGTACTTC.